These 2 T cell receptor beta chains came from one sample sequenced in a study of response to subunit inactivated influenza vaccine. TCRdb re-called the RT-PCR reads through MiXCR, storing one row per CDR3 protein. Among under 200,000 distinct CDR3 sequences listed, about a tenth were seen once. The starting material was non-naive T cells sorted from PBMCs, obtained roughly 46 days after vaccination. These receptors originate from a man in his fifties who received an inactivated influenza vaccine.

The gene calls are TRBV2 and TRBJ1-1; no clear D gene. V lost 1 base, J lost 4 bases, and 7 bases lay in between. Germline V CDR1 and CDR2: SNHLY, FYNNEI. The CDR3 has 13 amino acids. CDR3 coding DNA: TGTGCCAGCAGTGAAGGGTATAGCACTGAAGCTTTCTTT. Amino acids: CASSEGYSTEAFF. Full variable domain (outside the CDR3, taken from reference TRBV2 and TRBJ1-1): EPEVTQTPSHQVTQMGQEVILRCVPISNHLYFYWYRQILGQKVEFLVSFYNNEISEKSEIFDDQFSVERPDGSNFTLKIRSTKLEDSAMYFCASSEGYSTEAFFGQGTRLTVV.

This clonotype came up a few times. V is TRBV6-1 and J is TRBJ2-5, with D possibly being TRBD2 (6 bases). V shed 6 bases and J shed 3 bases, with 11 bases lying between them. The germline gives CDR1 MNHNS, CDR2 SASEGT. The CDR3 consists of 13 residues. The CDR3, as DNA: TGTGCCAGCAGGACGCCGGGGGAAGAGACCCAGTACTTC. It translates to CASRTPGEETQYF.